A single TCR beta chain is shown here with its context. Its antigen is not identified. This entry comes from a study of identical twins. General observations from the study: The degree of excess twin sharing was weaker in beta out-of-frame sequences.

Germline CDR1 is MDHEN and CDR2 is SYDVKM. The CDR3 sequence is 18 residues long. J was trimmed by 2 bases and V by 3 bases; bases with no gene match: 11. MiXCR, run by TCRdb on the 5' RACE reads, gives a single entry per CDR3 protein. The sample records about 700,000 distinct CDR3 sequences, roughly 6.2% being singletons. The specimen was naive T cells sorted from blood. The receptor comes from a man between 18 and 35 years old in good health. This chain connects TRBV28 to TRBJ2-2; 8 bases are a match to TRBD2. This chain's CDR3 is CASSLVGGLELNTGELFF. The CDR3 DNA reads TGTGCCAGCAGTTTGGTTGGGGGACTAGAGTTAAACACCGGGGAGCTGTTTTTT. Filled out from reference TRBV28 and TRBJ2-2, the complete variable domain reads DVKVTQSSRYLVKRTGEKVFLECVQDMDHENMFWYRQDPGLGLRLIYFSYDVKMKEKGDIPEGYSVSREKKERFSLILESASTNQTSMYLCASSLVGGLELNTGELFFGEGSRLTVL.